The 20 T cell receptor beta chains below come from one sample, sequenced in a study of T-cell reconstitution after alpha-beta-depleted transplantation in children. Preparation of the TCRbeta library involved a method that used unique molecular identifiers. Via MiXCR, TCRdb re-called the PCR reads, giving one row per CDR3 protein. The sample has about 400,000 distinct CDR3 sequences, about a fifth seen once. Specimen: PBMCs from the stem cell graft donor, collected from the stem cell graft. These receptors came from a human donor who donated a stem cell graft to a child with acute myeloid leukemia.

The chain joins TRBV28 to TRBJ2-7; possibly TRBD1 for D (6 bases). Per the germline V gene, CDR1 is MDHEN and CDR2 is SYDVKM. This CDR3 is built from 13 residues. V lost 5 bases to trimming and J lost 4 bases, with 12 bases between them. CDR3 in amino acids: CASSTGTQYEQYF. CDR3 nucleotides: TGTGCCAGCAGTACAGGGACCCAGTACGAGCAGTACTTC.

This clonotype was observed many times. The chain combines TRBV12-3 or TRBV12-4 with TRBJ1-2; no firm D call. The CDR3 is 12 amino acids. V was pared by 5 bases and J by 2 bases, with 6 bases between. CDR3 residues: CASSPTNYGYTF. CDR3 in DNA: TGTGCCAGCAGTCCTACAAACTATGGCTACACCTTC.

This clonotype was observed a few times. V gene TRBV18 combines with J gene TRBJ1-1; D gene unclear. This CDR3 region has 15 residues. From germline, CDR1 is KGHSH and CDR2 LQKENI. The ends were cut back, 4 bases at V and 1 base at J, with 13 bases in the middle. CDR3 DNA: TGTGCCAGCTCACTTAACCGTCCGAGGAACACTGAAGCTTTCTTT. It codes for CASSLNRPRNTEAFF.

The gene calls are TRBV20-1 and TRBJ2-2; D is unresolved. The CDR3 sequence is 13 residues long. CDR1 and CDR2 (germline): DFQATT, SNEGSKA (reference sequence). Trimming removed 3 bases from V and 1 base from J, with 6 bases in between. The CDR3 DNA sequence: TGCAGTGCTAGGCCAATGAACACCGGGGAGCTGTTTTTT. This codes for CSARPMNTGELFF.

This clonotype was recorded many times. The chain is built from TRBV29-1 and TRBJ1-1; 9 positions match TRBD1. Losses at the gene ends were 6 bases for V and 6 bases for J; bases not matched to a gene: 8. The CDR3 loop spans 13 amino acids. Germline CDR1 is SQVTM and CDR2 is ANQGSEA. CDR3 amino acids: CSVRTGESPEAFF. The CDR3 DNA reads as TGCAGCGTGAGGACAGGGGAGAGCCCTGAAGCTTTCTTT.

The genes are TRBV5-4 and TRBJ1-2; 10 nucleotides match TRBD1. This CDR3 spans 13 amino acids. With 4 bases clipped from V and 7 bases from J, the junction kept 4 bases outside the gene matches. Germline-derived CDR1 and CDR2 are SGHNT and YYREEE (reference sequence). The CDR3 DNA reads as TGTGCCAGCAGCCCGGACAGGGGGTTTGGCTACACCTTC. Amino acids: CASSPDRGFGYTF.

CDR3 bases: TGTGCCTGGAGTGTGCGGGAGGGTGATGAGCAGTTCTTC. Amino acid sequence: CAWSVREGDEQFF. The chain has TRBV30 and TRBJ2-1, with 9 bases identical to TRBD2. CDR1 is GTSNPN and CDR2 is SVGIG in the germline V gene (reference sequence). V lost 0 bases and J lost 8; bases outside the gene matches: 2. This CDR3 region has 13 residues.

This clonotype was seen repeatedly, ten times or more. The CDR3 DNA reads as TGTGCCACCAGCAGACAGCGCTCTGGGGCCAACGTCCTGACTTTC. Translating it yields CATSRQRSGANVLTF. This chain joins TRBV15 and TRBJ2-6, with no clear D. Germline V gene sequence: CDR1 LNHNV, CDR2 YYDKDF (reference sequence). The CDR3 extends over 15 amino acids. V was shortened by 2 bases and J by 0 bases, with 5 bases between the two germline ends.

The chain employs TRBV12-3 or TRBV12-4 and TRBJ1-3, with 8 bases that match TRBD1. The CDR3 extends over 15 amino acids. Trimming took 5 bases from V and 1 from J; bases not matched to a gene: 4. The CDR3 nucleotides read TGTGCCAGCAGTCTAACAGGGGGGTCTGGAAACACCATATATTTT. This translates into CASSLTGGSGNTIYF.

This clonotype was found a few times. The chain combines TRBV20-1 with TRBJ2-3; D uncertain. This CDR3 has 12 residues. Trimming shortened V by 8 bases and J by 4 bases, and 13 bases separated the two germline ends. CDR1 and CDR2 (germline): DFQATT, SNEGSKA (reference sequence). The CDR3 DNA sequence: TGCAGTTCACTTACCCTGGCAGATACGCAGTATTTT. It is translated as CSSLTLADTQYF.

This chain links TRBV7-3 with TRBJ2-7; D is perhaps TRBD2 (6 bases). This CDR3 is built from 15 residues. Germline V gene sequence: CDR1 SGHTA, CDR2 FQGTGA. Trimming removed 2 bases from V and 4 bases from J, with 15 bases in between. The DNA for the CDR3 is TGTGCCAGCAGCTTAGACGGGAGCTTTCAGTACGAGCAGTACTTC. This sequence encodes CASSLDGSFQYEQYF. Based on the CDR3 plus reference TRBV7-3 and TRBJ2-7, the full variable domain is GAGVSQTPSNKVTEKGKYVELRCDPISGHTALYWYRQSLGQGPEFLIYFQGTGAADDSGLPNDRFFAVRPEGSVSTLKIQRTERGDSAVYLCASSLDGSFQYEQYFGPGTRLTVT.

This sequence joins TRBV5-1 and TRBJ2-5, with D perhaps matching TRBD2 (6 bases). CDR1 is SGHRS, CDR2 YFSETQ, per germline. The CDR3 consists of 13 residues. Trimming cost V 6 bases and J 2 bases, with 11 bases left between them. The CDR3 bases are TGCGCCAGCACCGGGAGTAATCAAGAGACCCAGTACTTC. It yields the protein CASTGSNQETQYF. Filled out from reference TRBV5-1 and TRBJ2-5, the complete variable domain reads KAGVTQTPRYLIKTRGQQVTLSCSPISGHRSVSWYQQTPGQGLQFLFEYFSETQRNKGNFPGRFSGRQFSNSRSEMNVSTLELGDSALYLCASTGSNQETQYFGPGTRLLVL.

This clonotype was recorded many times. V gene TRBV18 combines with J gene TRBJ2-7; 7 bases line up with TRBD2. The ends lost 3 bases at V and 3 bases at J; junction bases unmatched: 5. This CDR3 region has 14 residues. Germline V gene lookup returns CDR1 KGHSH and CDR2 LQKENI. The CDR3 DNA reads as TGTGCCAGCTCACCCCCTAGCGGACTCTACGAGCAGTACTTC. The encoded protein is CASSPPSGLYEQYF.

This clonotype turned up a few times. V is TRBV29-1 and J is TRBJ2-7; 9 nucleotides line up with TRBD1. Germline assignment: CDR1 SQVTM and CDR2 ANQGSEA. The CDR3 is 13 residues long. Germline trimming cut 5 bases from V and 1 base from J; bases unmatched to any gene: 3. The CDR3, as DNA: TGCAGCGTTCGGACAGGGGCGTCCTACGAGCAGTACTTC. This encodes CSVRTGASYEQYF.

In this sample, this clonotype turned up many times. This rearrangement joins TRBV20-1 to TRBJ2-3; 10 bases are shared with TRBD2. V lost 3 bases and J lost 8; bases outside the gene matches: 17. CDR1 DFQATT and CDR2 SNEGSKA come from the germline V gene (reference sequence). This CDR3 comprises 17 residues. The CDR3 DNA is TGCAGTGCTAGTTTCCTAGCGGGAGCCCTCCTCGAGGGTACGCAGTATTTT. It translates to CSASFLAGALLEGTQYF.

This clonotype has just a few counts. The rearrangement links TRBV9 to TRBJ1-2; no reliable D call. CDR1 and CDR2 from the germline V gene are SGDLS and YYNGEE. There are 13 residues in the CDR3. V was shortened by 2 bases and J by 8 bases, with 13 bases between the two germline ends. The DNA for the CDR3 is TGTGCCAGCAGCGTTGATGGCTTTGGGGGCTACACCTTC. This translates into CASSVDGFGGYTF.

The V gene is TRBV24-1, the J gene TRBJ2-1; 10 nucleotides match TRBD2. V gave up 7 bases and J gave up 2 bases; unmatched junction bases: 19. The CDR3 loop spans 20 amino acids. CDR1 KGHDR and CDR2 SFDVKD come from the germline V gene. This CDR3 reads CATSPALAGDGVGAYNEQFF. CDR3 DNA: TGTGCCACCAGCCCCGCCCTAGCGGGAGATGGTGTGGGGGCCTACAATGAGCAGTTCTTC.

This clonotype was found many times. This chain links TRBV20-1 with TRBJ2-1; tentative D call: TRBD2 (6 bases). V was cut by 6 bases and J by 2 bases, with 11 bases left in between. The CDR3 has 13 amino acids. Germline V gene data show CDR1 as DFQATT and CDR2 as SNEGSKA (reference sequence). The DNA of the CDR3 is TGCAGTGCATTGGCGGGACCCTACAATGAGCAGTTCTTC. This sequence encodes CSALAGPYNEQFF.

This clonotype was counted many times. The rearrangement links TRBV20-1 to TRBJ2-7; 13 bases align to TRBD2. Germline CDR1 and CDR2: DFQATT and SNEGSKA (reference sequence). The V segment lost 0 bases and the J segment 0 bases; nucleotides outside the gene matches: 2. The CDR3 has 16 amino acids. The CDR3 is CSARELAGGSSYEQYF. CDR3 DNA: TGCAGTGCTAGAGAACTAGCGGGAGGGAGCTCCTACGAGCAGTACTTC.

The CDR3: CASSFGGRRRGTEAFF. CDR3 nucleotide sequence: TGTGCCAGCAGTTTCGGGGGACGGCGGAGGGGCACTGAAGCTTTCTTT. The chain couples TRBV12-3 or TRBV12-4 to TRBJ1-1, with a tentative D call TRBD1 (5 bases). The CDR3 runs 16 residues. Trimming took 3 bases from V and 4 from J, leaving 18 bases between them.